These 17 T cell receptor beta chains were sequenced from one sample in a study of CDR3 diversity in severe acne. TCRdb processed the PCR reads anew with MiXCR; each CDR3 protein has one entry. Among tens of thousands of distinct CDR3 sequences listed, around 49% were seen once. The sequencing input was blood. The receptors were sampled from a male donor in good health, without acne.

Turning to this clonotype: At one end, the junction sequence differs from germline, possibly due to a read error. The chain joins TRBV7-8 to TRBJ1-6, with D unresolved. This CDR3 spans 13 amino acids. Germline values: CDR1 SGHVS, CDR2 FQNEAQ. CDR3 sequence: CASSSTRWAPLRF. For the CDR3, the DNA is TGTGCCAGCAGCTCGACCCGGTGGGCACCCCTCCGCTTT.

This rearrangement joins TRBV6-1 to TRBJ1-5, with D possibly being TRBD1 (6 bases). The CDR3 contains 15 residues. V dropped 4 bases and J dropped 4 bases, with 14 bases sitting between them. Germline V gene sequence: CDR1 MNHNS, CDR2 SASEGT. The CDR3 protein is CASSAWGGRNQPQHF. For the CDR3, the DNA is TGTGCCAGCAGTGCGTGGGGGGGGCGGAATCAGCCCCAGCATTTT.

This clonotype is a singleton in its sample. This chain uses TRBV6-1 with TRBJ2-1; 10 nucleotides match TRBD1. The CDR3 contains 13 residues. Germline V gene data show CDR1 as MNHNS and CDR2 as SASEGT. The V and J ends lost 10 bases and 10 bases, in that order; junction bases with no gene match: 10. This CDR3 reads CAITGTGVREQFF. CDR3 DNA sequence: TGTGCCATCACCGGGACAGGGGTGCGCGAGCAGTTCTTC.

This chain links TRBV15 with TRBJ2-1; TRBD1 matches 8 bases. After removal of 1 base from V and 0 bases from J, the junction contained 2 bases not matched to a gene. Germline loops: CDR1 LNHNV, CDR2 YYDKDF (reference sequence). The CDR3 spans 16 residues. This CDR3 is CATSRGGQASYNEQFF. The CDR3 DNA is TGTGCCACCAGCAGAGGGGGACAGGCCTCCTACAATGAGCAGTTCTTC.

This clonotype has a count of ten or more. This chain uses TRBV5-1 with TRBJ1-1; D is unclear. Trimming took 2 bases from V and 3 from J, leaving 8 bases between them. Per the germline V gene, CDR1 is SGHRS and CDR2 is YFSETQ. The CDR3 extends over 13 amino acids. In DNA form, the CDR3 reads TGCGCCAGCAGCTTTACAGAAGACACTGAAGCTTTCTTT. It yields the protein CASSFTEDTEAFF.

CDR3 residues: CSASTSNYGYTF. The CDR3 region has the DNA TGCAGTGCCAGCACCTCTAACTATGGCTACACCTTC. The J gene is TRBJ1-2, the V gene TRBV20-1; unclear D gene. Looked up from germline, CDR1 is DFQATT and CDR2 is SNEGSKA (reference sequence). This CDR3 contains 12 residues. V was shortened by 6 bases and J by 0 bases, with 8 bases between the two germline ends.

This clonotype was detected only a few times. The chain employs TRBV29-1 and TRBJ2-7; 10 bases agree with TRBD2. Germline V gene data show CDR1 as SQVTM and CDR2 as ANQGSEA. Losses at the gene ends were 6 bases for V and 2 bases for J; bases not matched to a gene: 7. The CDR3 loop spans 14 amino acids. In DNA, the CDR3 is TGCAGCGTCTCTAGACTAGCGGGTACCTACGAGCAGTACTTC. Residues: CSVSRLAGTYEQYF.

The V call is TRBV5-8, the J call TRBJ1-6; D is unclear. There are 12 residues in the CDR3. The germline V gene has CDR1 SGHTS and CDR2 YDEGEE. Trimming pared 5 bases from V and 7 bases from J, leaving 7 bases between. Written as DNA, the CDR3 is TGTGCCAGCAGTAGTTCCAATTCACCCCTCCACTTT. It translates to CASSSSNSPLHF.

As regards this clonotype: Because the CDR3 is missing its conserved closing phenylalanine or tryptophan, this is likely a read error. The chain carries TRBV10-3 and TRBJ2-1; 11 bases match TRBD2. CDR3 length: 13 residues. Germline V gives CDR1 ENHRY, CDR2 SYGVKD. V shed 9 bases and J 4 bases; nucleotides not matched to a gene: 2. The CDR3 reads CAIGTSGYNEQFL. For the CDR3, the DNA is TGTGCCATAGGGACTAGCGGTTACAATGAGCAGTTCCTC.

This clonotype was found a few times. The chain has TRBV24-1 and TRBJ1-1; D is ambiguous. Germline-derived CDR1 and CDR2 are KGHDR and SFDVKD. Trimming shortened V by 5 bases and J by 1 base, and 7 bases separated the two germline ends. The CDR3 is 13 residues long. The DNA of the CDR3 is TGTGCCACCAGTGTTGGGGAGAACACTGAAGCTTTCTTT. This sequence encodes CATSVGENTEAFF.

The chain is built from TRBV5-1 and TRBJ2-1; TRBD1 aligns across 7 bases. Germline CDR1 reads SGHRS; CDR2 reads YFSETQ. Germline trimming cut 4 bases from V and 11 bases from J; bases unmatched to any gene: 18. The CDR3 runs 16 residues. DNA of the CDR3: TGCGCCAGCAGCGAACCGACAGGGTTCAGGCAGCCCCAGCAGTTCTTC. It codes for CASSEPTGFRQPQQFF.

This clonotype was observed a handful of times. The V and J genes are TRBV2 and TRBJ1-1; possibly TRBD1 for D (5 bases). Germline lookup yields CDR1 SNHLY and CDR2 FYNNEI. V was cut by 6 bases and J by 0 bases, with 8 bases left in between. The CDR3 has 13 residues. CDR3 in amino acids: CASRGTVNTEAFF. The CDR3 coding sequence is TGTGCCAGCAGAGGGACGGTGAACACTGAAGCTTTCTTT.

This chain links TRBV6-6 with TRBJ1-6; D gene uncertain. The CDR3 has 13 residues. Germline V gene lookup returns CDR1 MNHNY and CDR2 SVGAGI (reference sequence). Trimming removed 6 bases from V and 12 bases from J, with 15 bases in between. In nucleotides, the CDR3 is TGTGCCAGCAGAACAGACGGACCGGTACCCCTCCACTTT. Translation gives CASRTDGPVPLHF.

The rearrangement links TRBV7-9 to TRBJ1-2; D is uncertain. V was trimmed by 1 base and J by 7 bases, leaving 13 bases between them. The CDR3 contains 14 residues. Germline loops: CDR1 SEHNR, CDR2 FQNEAQ (reference sequence). CDR3 DNA: TGTGCCAGCAGCTTAGAGATTGAGAGAGGTGGCTACACCTTC. Its translation is CASSLEIERGGYTF.

This clonotype was observed at least ten times. For the CDR3, the DNA is TGTGCCACCAGCAGAGAACAGGCGGTGAGGGGCTACACCTTC. The encoded protein is CATSREQAVRGYTF. The rearrangement joins TRBV15 to TRBJ1-2; D might be TRBD1 (5 bases). Germline CDR1 and CDR2: LNHNV and YYDKDF (reference sequence). This CDR3 comprises 14 residues. The ends were cut back, 0 bases at V and 8 bases at J, with 13 bases in the middle.

Note on this clonotype: Its ends do not fully match the called genes, so a read error is possible. The chain joins TRBV7-8 to TRBJ2-7, with 7 positions matching TRBD1. The germline CDR1 and CDR2 sequences are SGHVS and FQNEAQ. The CDR3 is 17 amino acids. As DNA, the CDR3 is TGCGCCAGCAGCTTGCCCAAGGGACAGACGAATCCCTACGAGCAGTACTTC. Protein product: CASSLPKGQTNPYEQYF.

As regards this clonotype: The junction departs from the called germline gene at one end, perhaps through a read error. The chain uses TRBV7-3 and TRBJ1-5, with unresolved D. The CDR3 length is 15 residues. Per germline, CDR1 SGHTA and CDR2 FQGTGA. The CDR3 bases are TGTGCCGGCAGTGAGGTCAACGGACCCAATCAGCCCCAGCATTTT. Translation: CAGSEVNGPNQPQHF.